These 27 T cell receptor beta chains came from one sample sequenced in a study of cytomegalovirus exposure and HLA in healthy donors. The PCR contained 60 Vbeta and 13 Jbeta primers. Clones were sequenced by immunoSEQ multiplex PCR, and TCRdb holds only the in-frame ones, with some missing. The sample shows fewer than 110,000 clones, roughly three quarters of them seen only once. Material for sequencing was PBMCs. All receptors derive from a man aged 50-59 years in good health and CMV-seropositive.

The V call is TRBV10-3, the J call TRBJ2-7; 9 positions agree with TRBD2. The CDR3 sequence is 15 residues long. Germline V lookup: CDR1 ENHRY, CDR2 SYGVKD. With V trimmed by 7 bases and J by 6 bases, 13 bases remained unmatched. CDR3 bases: TGTGCCATCACGGCGGGAGGGCCGGCATCGTCCGAGCAGTACTTC. Its protein is CAITAGGPASSEQYF.

This clone occurred once. The gene calls are TRBV5-6 and TRBJ2-7, with D possibly being TRBD1 (6 bases). V was pared by 3 bases and J by 6 bases, with 13 bases between. Germline CDR1 SGHDT, CDR2 YYEEEE. The CDR3 loop spans 13 amino acids. Here the CDR3 reads CASSWEQGSEQYF. The CDR3 coding sequence is TGTGCCAGCAGCTGGGAACAGGGATCCGAGCAGTACTTC.

This clone was observed a handful of times. CDR3 in DNA: TGTGCCAGCAGTGCAGGGACTTCCTACGAGCAGTACTTC. This encodes CASSAGTSYEQYF. The gene calls are TRBV27 and TRBJ2-7; possibly TRBD2 for D (6 bases). From germline, CDR1 is MNHEY and CDR2 SMNVEV (reference sequence). The ends were cut back, 5 bases at V and 1 base at J, with 9 bases in the middle. This CDR3 comprises 13 residues.

This rearrangement joins TRBV7-9 to TRBJ1-1; 9 bases line up with TRBD1. CDR1 SEHNR and CDR2 FQNEAQ come from the germline V gene (reference sequence). V shed 1 base, J shed 8 bases, and the junction held 2 bases outside the gene matches. This CDR3 is built from 13 residues. The DNA for the CDR3 is TGTGCCAGCAGCTTAGGGACAGGGGACGAAGCTTTCTTT. Protein product: CASSLGTGDEAFF.

This chain connects TRBV18 to TRBJ1-5; 11 bases are a match to TRBD1. V lost 5 bases, J lost 0 bases, and 6 bases stayed unmatched. CDR3 length: 17 residues. The germline CDR1 and CDR2 sequences are KGHSH and LQKENI. The CDR3 sequence is CASSTGTGGGSNQPQHF. CDR3 nucleotides: TGTGCCAGCTCAACCGGGACAGGGGGAGGTAGCAATCAGCCCCAGCATTTT.

The rearrangement links TRBV10-3 to TRBJ2-3, with 9 positions matching TRBD2. Trimming at V came to 4 bases and at J to 2 bases, leaving 7 bases not matched to a gene. The CDR3 spans 16 residues. Germline V gene sequence: CDR1 ENHRY, CDR2 SYGVKD. CDR3 nucleotides: TGTGCCATCAGTGGAATAGCGGGAGAGCTCACAGATACGCAGTATTTT. Translation: CAISGIAGELTDTQYF.

J is TRBJ2-5 and V is TRBV7-3; 10 positions match TRBD1. Germline lookup yields CDR1 SGHTA and CDR2 FQGTGA. The V and J ends lost 5 bases and 5 bases, in that order; junction bases with no gene match: 2. The CDR3 is made up of 13 amino acids. The CDR3 spells CASSRDRGETQYF. Written as DNA, the CDR3 is TGTGCCAGCAGCCGGGACAGGGGTGAGACCCAGTACTTC.

The V call is TRBV25-1, the J call TRBJ2-3, with 7 bases matching TRBD2. Germline CDR1 is MGHDK and CDR2 is SYGVNS. V was pared by 3 bases and J by 0 bases, with 9 bases of the junction left unmatched. The CDR3 loop spans 17 amino acids. The CDR3 DNA reads TGTGCCAGCAGTGATCCCACTAGCGCCTCTAGCACAGATACGCAGTATTTT. Protein product: CASSDPTSASSTDTQYF. Looking up the rest from reference TRBV25-1 and TRBJ2-3 gives the full variable domain: EADIYQTPRYLVIGTGKKITLECSQTMGHDKMYWYQQDPGMELHLIHYSYGVNSTEKGDLSSESTVSRIRTEHFPLTLESARPSHTSQYLCASSDPTSASSTDTQYFGPGTRLTVL.

J is TRBJ2-3 and V is TRBV9; 8 bases are shared with TRBD2. The germline V gene has CDR1 SGDLS and CDR2 YYNGEE. Trimming removed 0 bases from V and 3 bases from J; junction bases left unmatched: 3. This CDR3 region has 15 residues. CDR3 sequence: CASSVEVAGTDTQYF. The CDR3 coding sequence is TGTGCCAGCAGCGTAGAGGTAGCGGGGACAGATACGCAGTATTTT.

CDR3 residues: CASSLSNTEAFF. In DNA, the CDR3 is TGTGCCAGCAGCCTTTCGAACACTGAAGCTTTCTTT. The chain joins TRBV11-3 to TRBJ1-1; D unclear. This CDR3 comprises 12 residues. Per germline, CDR1 SGHNT and CDR2 YENEEA. V gave up 5 bases and J gave up 1 base, with 5 bases separating them.

This clone was recorded a few times. This rearrangement joins TRBV11-1 to TRBJ2-5; D gene ambiguous. In germline, CDR1 is SGHAT, CDR2 FQDESV (reference sequence). V was pared by 5 bases and J by 3 bases, with 10 bases between. The CDR3 spans 13 residues. The CDR3 region is CASSLGLEETQYF. The CDR3 coding sequence is TGTGCCAGCAGCCTAGGCCTAGAAGAGACCCAGTACTTC. Full variable domain (rest looked up from reference TRBV11-1 and TRBJ2-5): EAEVAQSPRYKITEKSQAVAFWCDPISGHATLYWYRQILGQGPELLVQFQDESVVDDSQLPKDRFSAERLKGVDSTLKIQPAELGDSAMYLCASSLGLEETQYFGPGTRLLVL.

The V gene is TRBV25-1, the J gene TRBJ2-3; 7 positions match TRBD2. The V segment lost 5 bases and the J segment 2 bases; nucleotides outside the gene matches: 10. CDR1 is MGHDK and CDR2 is SYGVNS in the germline V gene. The CDR3 sequence is 16 residues long. DNA for the CDR3: TGTGCCAGCAGTTTGGCGGGAGACCGGTCCACAGATACGCAGTATTTT. As protein: CASSLAGDRSTDTQYF.

The chain carries TRBV2 and TRBJ1-1; 7 nucleotides align to TRBD1. The CDR3 sequence is 14 residues long. V dropped 6 bases and J dropped 1; count of bases not matched to a gene: 5. The germline V gene has CDR1 SNHLY and CDR2 FYNNEI. This chain's CDR3 is CASSLQGTNTEAFF. The CDR3 bases are TGTGCCAGCAGCTTACAGGGGACGAACACTGAAGCTTTCTTT.

This chain links TRBV10-3 with TRBJ2-5; D is ambiguous. CDR3 length: 12 residues. Germline V gives CDR1 ENHRY, CDR2 SYGVKD. Trimming removed 7 bases at V and 5 bases at J, with 11 bases between. CDR3 nucleotide sequence: TGTGCCATCAAAGGCTCCGGGGAGACCCAGTACTTC. Translated: CAIKGSGETQYF.

The genes are TRBV7-3 and TRBJ1-4; TRBD1 matches at 10 bases. Trimming cost V 1 base and J 1 base; bases outside gene matches: 9. Germline V gives CDR1 SGHTA, CDR2 FQGTGA. CDR3 length: 19 residues. The CDR3 DNA reads as TGTGCCAGCAGCTTAATTTGGGGGGGACAGGGGCTAACTAATGAAAAACTGTTTTTT. Amino acids: CASSLIWGGQGLTNEKLFF.

This chain's CDR3 is CASSASSGRGEQYF. CDR3 in DNA: TGTGCCAGCAGTGCCTCAAGCGGGAGAGGCGAGCAGTACTTC. The chain has TRBV2 and TRBJ2-7, with 8 positions matching TRBD2. V gave up 4 bases and J gave up 6 bases; unmatched junction bases: 8. Looked up from germline, CDR1 is SNHLY and CDR2 is FYNNEI. There are 14 residues in the CDR3.

V and J are TRBV7-3 and TRBJ1-1, with D hard to call. Trimming removed 1 base at V and 2 bases at J, with 11 bases between. This CDR3 has 15 residues. From germline, CDR1 is SGHTA and CDR2 FQGTGA. The DNA for the CDR3 is TGTGCCAGCAGCTTAAATGGTCGGGGAAACACTGAAGCTTTCTTT. Its translation is CASSLNGRGNTEAFF.

The chain carries TRBV7-2 and TRBJ2-3, with 10 bases aligning to TRBD2. The CDR3 is 18 amino acids. Losses at the gene ends were 3 bases for V and 1 base for J; bases not matched to a gene: 10. Germline values: CDR1 SGHTA, CDR2 FQGNSA. As DNA, the CDR3 is TGTGCCAGCAGCTTTAGGCAAGCCGGGACTAGCGGCACAGATACGCAGTATTTT. As protein: CASSFRQAGTSGTDTQYF.

The chain employs TRBV5-1 and TRBJ2-5, with a possible D match to TRBD1 (6 bases). Looked up from germline, CDR1 is SGHRS and CDR2 is YFSETQ. The CDR3 is 13 residues long. V was shortened by 1 base and J by 9 bases, with 13 bases between the two germline ends. The CDR3 nucleotides are TGCGCCAGCAGCTTGATAAGACAGGAAGCCCAGTACTTC. Encoded protein: CASSLIRQEAQYF.

The rearrangement uses TRBV6-5 and TRBJ1-5, with a possible D match to TRBD1 (5 bases). The V end lost 6 bases, the J end lost 11 bases, and 17 bases lay between the germline ends. The CDR3 has 13 amino acids. CDR1 and CDR2 from the germline V gene are MNHEY and SVGAGI. CDR3 sequence: CASRKGGTLAQHF. DNA for the CDR3: TGTGCCAGCAGGAAAGGCGGGACGTTAGCCCAGCATTTT.

V gene TRBV21-1 combines with J gene TRBJ1-5; TRBD1 reflects the table's D call only, with no check against the DNA. TRBV21-1 is recorded as a pseudogene. The CDR3 has 13 residues. The DNA for the CDR3 is TGTGCCAGCCGGACAGGGATTAATCAGCCCCAGCATTTT. It codes for CASRTGINQPQHF.

CDR3 DNA: TGTGCCAGCAGTCCCGGGGCAGGGGGGCAAGAGACCCAGTACTTC. Protein product: CASSPGAGGQETQYF. The gene calls are TRBV6-5 and TRBJ2-5; possible D gene TRBD1, 7 bases. The CDR3 has 15 residues. Trimming shortened V by 5 bases and J by 2 bases, and 15 bases separated the two germline ends. Germline CDR1 is MNHEY and CDR2 is SVGAGI.

The V gene is TRBV27, the J gene TRBJ2-7, with TRBD1 identical over 8 bases. The ends lost 7 bases at V and 3 bases at J; junction bases unmatched: 26. Germline V lookup: CDR1 MNHEY, CDR2 SMNVEV (reference sequence). This CDR3 comprises 20 residues. The CDR3 is CASTHIPGQASRGLLYEQYF. CDR3 DNA: TGTGCCAGCACCCACATCCCGGGACAGGCCAGCCGGGGCCTTCTCTACGAGCAGTACTTC.

The rearrangement uses TRBV7-8 and TRBJ2-5, with 7 bases matching TRBD1. CDR1 and CDR2 from the germline V gene are SGHVS and FQNEAQ. J was trimmed by 1 base and V by 3 bases; bases with no gene match: 2. The CDR3 consists of 14 residues. For the CDR3, the DNA is TGTGCCAGCAGCTTGGGACAGCCCCAAGAGACCCAGTACTTC. Translation: CASSLGQPQETQYF.

The rearrangement links TRBV28 to TRBJ1-2; D is possibly TRBD1 (6 bases). The CDR3 spans 14 residues. In germline, CDR1 is MDHEN, CDR2 SYDVKM. Trimming shortened V by 4 bases and J by 0 bases, and 9 bases separated the two germline ends. Here the CDR3 DNA reads TGTGCCAGCAGTTACAGGGAAGCTAACTATGGCTACACCTTC. Its protein is CASSYREANYGYTF.

V gene TRBV4-1 combines with J gene TRBJ2-7, with D perhaps TRBD1 (5 bases). V lost 0 bases and J 4 bases, leaving 13 bases between the germline ends. Germline V gives CDR1 MGHRA, CDR2 YSYEKL. This CDR3 is built from 15 residues. The CDR3 DNA follows: TGCGCCAGCAGCCAAGATCTGGGCGGACATTACGAGCAGTACTTC. Translation: CASSQDLGGHYEQYF.

V gene TRBV5-8 combines with J gene TRBJ1-5; TRBD1 matches at 8 bases. The CDR3 length is 13 residues. In germline, CDR1 is SGHTS, CDR2 YDEGEE. With V trimmed by 6 bases and J by 6 bases, 5 bases remained unmatched. This CDR3 reads CASTDRGGQPQHF. The CDR3 coding sequence is TGTGCCAGCACCGACAGGGGAGGTCAGCCCCAGCATTTT.